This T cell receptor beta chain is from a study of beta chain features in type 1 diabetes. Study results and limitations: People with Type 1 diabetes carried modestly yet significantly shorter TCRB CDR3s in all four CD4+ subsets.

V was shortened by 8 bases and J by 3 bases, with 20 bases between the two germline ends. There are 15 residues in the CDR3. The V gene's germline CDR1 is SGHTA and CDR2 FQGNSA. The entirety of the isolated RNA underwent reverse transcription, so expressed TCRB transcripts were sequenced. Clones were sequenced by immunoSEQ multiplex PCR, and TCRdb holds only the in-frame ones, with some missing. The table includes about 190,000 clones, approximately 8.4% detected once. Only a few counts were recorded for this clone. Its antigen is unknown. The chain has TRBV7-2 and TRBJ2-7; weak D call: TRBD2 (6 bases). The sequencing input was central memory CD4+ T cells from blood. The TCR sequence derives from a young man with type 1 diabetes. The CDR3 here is CASSASAGTFYEQYF. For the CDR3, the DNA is TGTGCCAGCTCAGCTTCTGCGGGAACCTTCTACGAGCAGTACTTC.